The source of this T cell receptor beta chain is a study of Graves' ophthalmopathy and Graves' hyperthyroidism. Whole-study context: The blood sample was drawn at first diagnosis and before any treatment. Study-wide points: Most expanded clonotypes from thyroid (those above 0.001 frequency) were also found in blood.

Germline CDR1 reads SQVTM; CDR2 reads ANQGSEA. The CDR3 covers 11 residues. The V gene lost 1 base and the J gene lost 6 bases, with 4 bases spanning the gap. Amplification targeted the TCR beta CDR3 regions, with RNA transcripts as the source material. HTBI-primed RT-PCR formed the first round, and a multiplex PCR formed the second. TCRdb ran MiXCR on the multiplex PCR reads and lists one entry per CDR3 protein. The sample holds over 650,000 distinct CDR3 sequences, over 40% seen once. About this clonotype: Its antigen is not known.

The specimen sequenced was peripheral blood. The TCR originated in an adult man with Graves' ophthalmopathy. The genes are TRBV29-1 and TRBJ2-1; D call uncertain. As DNA, the CDR3 is TGCAGCGTTGAAGGAGGCAATGAGCAGTTCTTC. Translation: CSVEGGNEQFF.